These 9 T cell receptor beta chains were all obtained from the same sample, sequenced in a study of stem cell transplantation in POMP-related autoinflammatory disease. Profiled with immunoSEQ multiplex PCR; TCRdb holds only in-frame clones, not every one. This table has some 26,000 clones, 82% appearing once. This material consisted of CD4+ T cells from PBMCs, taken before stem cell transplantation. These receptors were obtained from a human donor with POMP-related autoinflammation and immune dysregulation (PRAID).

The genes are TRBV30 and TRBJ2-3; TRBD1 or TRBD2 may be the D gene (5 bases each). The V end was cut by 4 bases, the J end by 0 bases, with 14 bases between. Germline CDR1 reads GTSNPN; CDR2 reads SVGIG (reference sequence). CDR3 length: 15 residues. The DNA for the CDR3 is TGTGCCTGGATAGGTTTGGGGGTTAGCACAGATACGCAGTATTTT. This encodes CAWIGLGVSTDTQYF. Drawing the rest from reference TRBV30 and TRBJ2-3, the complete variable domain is SQTIHQWPATLVQPVGSPLSLECTVEGTSNPNLYWYRQAAGRGLQLLFYSVGIGQISSEVPQNLSASRPQDRQFILSSKKLLLSDSGFYLCAWIGLGVSTDTQYFGPGTRLTVL.

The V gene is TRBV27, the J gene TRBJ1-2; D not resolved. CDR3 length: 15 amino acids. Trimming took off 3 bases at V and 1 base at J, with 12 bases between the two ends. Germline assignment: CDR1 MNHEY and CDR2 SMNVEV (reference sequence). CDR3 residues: CASSFRQNSNYGYTF. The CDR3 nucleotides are TGTGCCAGCAGTTTTCGGCAGAACAGTAACTATGGCTACACCTTC.

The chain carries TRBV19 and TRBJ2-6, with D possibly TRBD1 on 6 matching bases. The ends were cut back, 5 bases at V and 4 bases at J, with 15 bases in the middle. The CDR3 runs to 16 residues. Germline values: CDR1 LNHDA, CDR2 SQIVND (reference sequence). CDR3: CASSASGVRGANVLTF. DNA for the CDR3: TGTGCCAGTAGTGCGTCAGGGGTGCGCGGGGCCAACGTCCTGACTTTC.

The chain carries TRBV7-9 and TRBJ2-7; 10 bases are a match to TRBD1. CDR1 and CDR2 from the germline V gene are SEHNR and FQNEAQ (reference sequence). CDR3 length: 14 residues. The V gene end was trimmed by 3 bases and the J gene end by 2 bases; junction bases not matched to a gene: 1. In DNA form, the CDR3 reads TGTGCCAGCAGCTTGACAGGGGGCACCTACGAGCAGTACTTC. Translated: CASSLTGGTYEQYF. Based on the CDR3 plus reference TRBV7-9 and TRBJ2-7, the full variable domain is DTGVSQNPRHKITKRGQNVTFRCDPISEHNRLYWYRQTLGQGPEFLTYFQNEAQLEKSRLLSDRFSAERPKGSFSTLEIQRTEQGDSAMYLCASSLTGGTYEQYFGPGTRLTVT.

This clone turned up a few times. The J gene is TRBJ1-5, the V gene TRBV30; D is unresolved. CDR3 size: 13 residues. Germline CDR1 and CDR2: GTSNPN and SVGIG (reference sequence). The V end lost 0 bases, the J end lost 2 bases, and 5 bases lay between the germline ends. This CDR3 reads CAWSVYGNQPQHF. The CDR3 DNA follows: TGTGCCTGGAGTGTATACGGCAATCAGCCCCAGCATTTT.

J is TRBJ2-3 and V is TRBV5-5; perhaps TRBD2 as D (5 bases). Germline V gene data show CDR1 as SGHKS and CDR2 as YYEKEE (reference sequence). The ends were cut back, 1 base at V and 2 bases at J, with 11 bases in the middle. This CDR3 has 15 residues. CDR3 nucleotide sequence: TGTGCCAGCAGCTTGTTGGACGGGGTCACAGATACGCAGTATTTT. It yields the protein CASSLLDGVTDTQYF.

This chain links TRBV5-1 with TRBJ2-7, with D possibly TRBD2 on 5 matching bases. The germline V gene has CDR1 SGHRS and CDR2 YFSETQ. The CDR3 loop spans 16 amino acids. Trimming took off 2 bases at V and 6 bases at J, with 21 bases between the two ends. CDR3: CASSFLPSSLRVEQYF. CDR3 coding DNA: TGCGCCAGCAGCTTTTTACCATCTTCACTGCGGGTCGAGCAGTACTTC.

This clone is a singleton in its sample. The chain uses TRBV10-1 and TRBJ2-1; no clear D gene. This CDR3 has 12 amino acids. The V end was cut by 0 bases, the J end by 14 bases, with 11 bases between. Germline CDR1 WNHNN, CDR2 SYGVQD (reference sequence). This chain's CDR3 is CASSESMLTKFF. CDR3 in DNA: TGCGCCAGCAGTGAGTCGATGCTTACCAAGTTCTTC.

Written as DNA, the CDR3 is TGTGCCAGCAGCGGACAGATCTATGGCTACACCTTC. Translation gives CASSGQIYGYTF. The chain employs TRBV28 and TRBJ1-2, with TRBD1 as a possible D gene (6 bases). The CDR3 is made up of 12 amino acids. V gave up 6 bases and J gave up 4 bases, with 9 bases separating them. CDR1 is MDHEN and CDR2 is SYDVKM in the germline V gene.